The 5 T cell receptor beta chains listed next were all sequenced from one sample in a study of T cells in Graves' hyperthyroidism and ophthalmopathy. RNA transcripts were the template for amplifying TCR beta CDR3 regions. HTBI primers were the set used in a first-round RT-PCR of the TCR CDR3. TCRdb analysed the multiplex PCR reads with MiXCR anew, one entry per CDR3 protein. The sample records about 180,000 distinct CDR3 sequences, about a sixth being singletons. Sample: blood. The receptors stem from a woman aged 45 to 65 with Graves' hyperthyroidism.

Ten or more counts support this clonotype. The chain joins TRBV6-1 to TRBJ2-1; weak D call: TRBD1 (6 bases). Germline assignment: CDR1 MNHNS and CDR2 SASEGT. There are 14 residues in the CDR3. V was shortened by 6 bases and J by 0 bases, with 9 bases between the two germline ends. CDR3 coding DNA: TGTGCCAGCAGCACAGGGAGCTCCTACAATGAGCAGTTCTTC. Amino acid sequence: CASSTGSSYNEQFF.

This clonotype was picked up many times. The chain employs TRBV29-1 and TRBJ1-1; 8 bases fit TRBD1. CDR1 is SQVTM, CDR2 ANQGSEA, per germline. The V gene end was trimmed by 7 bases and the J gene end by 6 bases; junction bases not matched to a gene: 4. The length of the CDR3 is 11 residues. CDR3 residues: CSAMTGAEAFF. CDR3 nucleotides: TGCAGCGCAATGACAGGGGCTGAAGCTTTCTTT.

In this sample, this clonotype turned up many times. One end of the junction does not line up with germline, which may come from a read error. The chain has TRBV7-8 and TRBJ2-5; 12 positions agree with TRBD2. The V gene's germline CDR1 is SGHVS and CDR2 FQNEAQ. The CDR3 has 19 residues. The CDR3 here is CASSLATSGGLIYQETPYF. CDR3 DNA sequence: TGTGCCAGCAGCTTAGCCACTAGCGGGGGGCTAATCTACCAAGAGACCCCGTACTTC. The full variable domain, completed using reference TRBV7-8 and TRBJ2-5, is GAGVSQSPRYKVAKRGQDVALRCDPISGHVSLFWYQQALGQGPEFLTYFQNEAQLDKSGLPSDRFFAERPEGSVSTLKIQRTQQEDSAVYLCASSLATSGGLIYQETPYFGPGTRLLVL.

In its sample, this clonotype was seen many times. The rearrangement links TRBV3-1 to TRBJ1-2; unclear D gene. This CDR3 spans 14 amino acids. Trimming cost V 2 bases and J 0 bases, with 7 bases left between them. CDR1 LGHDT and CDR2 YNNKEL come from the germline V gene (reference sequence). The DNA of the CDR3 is TGTGCCAGCAGCCAACTTACAGCTAACTATGGCTACACCTTC. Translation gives CASSQLTANYGYTF.

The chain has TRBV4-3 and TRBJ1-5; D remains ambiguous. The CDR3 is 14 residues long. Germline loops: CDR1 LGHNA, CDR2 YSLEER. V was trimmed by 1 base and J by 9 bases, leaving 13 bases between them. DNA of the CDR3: TGCGCCAGCAGCCAAGGTCTGGGGTTAGGGCCCCAGCATTTT. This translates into CASSQGLGLGPQHF.